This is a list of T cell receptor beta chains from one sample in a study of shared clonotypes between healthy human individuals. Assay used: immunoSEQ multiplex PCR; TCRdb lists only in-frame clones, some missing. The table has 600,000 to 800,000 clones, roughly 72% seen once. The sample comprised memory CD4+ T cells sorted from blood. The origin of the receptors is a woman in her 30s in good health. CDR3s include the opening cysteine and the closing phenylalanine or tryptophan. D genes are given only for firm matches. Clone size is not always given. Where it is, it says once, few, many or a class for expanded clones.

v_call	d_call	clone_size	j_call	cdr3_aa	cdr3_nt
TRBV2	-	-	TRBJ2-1	CASIPGTYYNEQFF	TGTGCCAGCATTCCCGGGACTTACTACAATGAGCAGTTCTTC
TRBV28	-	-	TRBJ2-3	CASSSPGTSTDTQYF	TGTGCCAGCAGTTCTCCCGGGACAAGCACAGATACGCAGTATTTT
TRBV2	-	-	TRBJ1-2	CASSELFRAGYGYTF	TGTGCCAGCAGTGAACTTTTCAGGGCCGGGTATGGCTACACCTTC
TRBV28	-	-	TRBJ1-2	CASSSGMGYTF	TGTGCCAGCAGTTCGGGAATGGGCTACACCTTC
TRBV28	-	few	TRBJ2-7	CASSLGGTGGYEQYF	TGTGCCAGCAGTTTGGGGGGGACAGGCGGCTACGAGCAGTACTTC
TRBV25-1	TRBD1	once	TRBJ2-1	CASSERGQGYNEQFF	TGTGCCAGCAGTGAAAGAGGACAGGGTTACAATGAGCAGTTCTTC
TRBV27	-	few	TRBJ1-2	CASSLGEGNGYTF	TGTGCCAGCAGTTTGGGGGAGGGCAATGGCTACACCTTC
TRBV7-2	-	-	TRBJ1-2	CASSSQNTGNYGYTF	TGTGCCAGCAGCTCACAAAACACAGGGAATTATGGCTACACCTTC
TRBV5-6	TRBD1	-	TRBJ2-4	CASSARGQNIQYF	TGTGCCAGCAGCGCGAGGGGGCAAAACATTCAGTACTTC
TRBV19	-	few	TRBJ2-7	CASSTQQGEQYF	TGTGCCAGTAGTACCCAACAGGGCGAGCAGTACTTC
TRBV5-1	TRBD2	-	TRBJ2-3	CASSWSGTSGTDTQYF	TGCGCCAGCAGCTGGTCCGGGACTAGCGGGACAGATACGCAGTATTTT
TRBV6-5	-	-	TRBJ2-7	CASSYSYRVGYEQYF	TGTGCCAGCAGTTACTCGTACAGGGTGGGCTACGAGCAGTACTTC
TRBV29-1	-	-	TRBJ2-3	CSAQWTVVGDTQYF	TGCAGCGCCCAATGGACTGTCGTCGGGGATACGCAGTATTTT
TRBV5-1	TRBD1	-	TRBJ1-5	CASSLAGTGDQPQHF	TGCGCCAGCAGCTTGGCCGGGACAGGGGATCAGCCCCAGCATTTT
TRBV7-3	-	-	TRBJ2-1	CASSLTPGSYNEQFF	TGTGCCAGCAGCTTAACTCCTGGCTCCTACAATGAGCAGTTCTTC
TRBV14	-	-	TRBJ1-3	CASSQAFYGNTIYF	TGTGCCAGCAGCCAAGCATTTTACGGAAACACCATATATTTT
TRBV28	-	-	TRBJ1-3	CASSEATLATIYF	TGTGCCAGCAGTGAGGCAACCTTGGCCACCATATATTTT
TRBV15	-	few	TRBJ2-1	CATSRGREGGNEQFF	TGTGCCACCAGCAGAGGCCGCGAGGGCGGGAATGAGCAGTTCTTC
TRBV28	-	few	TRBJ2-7	CASSFPGLSTEQYF	TGTGCCAGCAGTTTTCCAGGACTGTCTACGGAGCAGTACTTC
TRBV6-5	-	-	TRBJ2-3	CASTDTQYF	TGTGCCAGCACAGATACGCAGTATTTT
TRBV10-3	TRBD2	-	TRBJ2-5	CAISESTSGALETQYF	TGTGCCATCAGTGAGTCGACTAGCGGGGCCCTAGAGACCCAGTACTTC
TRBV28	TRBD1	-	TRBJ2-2	CASSLSTGTANTGELFF	TGTGCCAGCAGTTTATCCACCGGGACAGCGAACACCGGGGAGCTGTTTTTT
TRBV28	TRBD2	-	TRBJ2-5	CASSWGLAGKQETQYF	TGTGCCAGCAGTTGGGGACTAGCGGGAAAACAAGAGACCCAGTACTTC
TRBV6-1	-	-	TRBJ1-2	CASQKTDNYGYTF	TGTGCCAGCCAAAAGACTGATAACTATGGCTACACCTTC
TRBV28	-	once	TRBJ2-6	CASSLDSSGANVLTF	TGTGCCAGCAGTTTAGACTCCTCTGGGGCCAACGTCCTGACTTTC
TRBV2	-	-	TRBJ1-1	CASSDGGGMNTEAFF	TGTGCCAGCAGTGATGGGGGGGGAATGAACACTGAAGCTTTCTTT
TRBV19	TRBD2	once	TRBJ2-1	CASSTTSGSVNEQFF	TGTGCCAGTAGTACGACTAGCGGGAGCGTAAATGAGCAGTTCTTC
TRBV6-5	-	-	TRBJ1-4	CASTRSATNEKLFF	TGTGCCAGCACCCGGTCTGCAACTAATGAAAAACTGTTTTTT
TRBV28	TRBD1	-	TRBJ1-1	CASRRDRGAEAFF	TGTGCCAGCAGACGGGACAGGGGGGCCGAAGCTTTCTTT
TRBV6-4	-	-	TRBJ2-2	CASRKGHNTGELFF	TGTGCCAGCAGAAAGGGACACAACACCGGGGAGCTGTTTTTT
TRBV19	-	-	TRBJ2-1	CASSSTPSDIYYPSLNEQFF	TGTGCCAGTAGTTCGACTCCCTCGGACATTTATTACCCCAGCCTCAATGAGCAGTTCTTC
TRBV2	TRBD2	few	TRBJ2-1	CASSAGTSGYNEQFF	TGTGCCAGCAGTGCCGGGACTAGCGGCTACAATGAGCAGTTCTTC
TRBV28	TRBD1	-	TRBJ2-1	CASSSLQGARNEQFF	TGTGCCAGCAGTTCACTACAGGGGGCGCGGAATGAGCAGTTCTTC
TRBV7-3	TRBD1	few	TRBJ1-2	CASSLGQEYGYTF	TGTGCCAGCAGCTTGGGACAGGAGTATGGCTACACCTTC